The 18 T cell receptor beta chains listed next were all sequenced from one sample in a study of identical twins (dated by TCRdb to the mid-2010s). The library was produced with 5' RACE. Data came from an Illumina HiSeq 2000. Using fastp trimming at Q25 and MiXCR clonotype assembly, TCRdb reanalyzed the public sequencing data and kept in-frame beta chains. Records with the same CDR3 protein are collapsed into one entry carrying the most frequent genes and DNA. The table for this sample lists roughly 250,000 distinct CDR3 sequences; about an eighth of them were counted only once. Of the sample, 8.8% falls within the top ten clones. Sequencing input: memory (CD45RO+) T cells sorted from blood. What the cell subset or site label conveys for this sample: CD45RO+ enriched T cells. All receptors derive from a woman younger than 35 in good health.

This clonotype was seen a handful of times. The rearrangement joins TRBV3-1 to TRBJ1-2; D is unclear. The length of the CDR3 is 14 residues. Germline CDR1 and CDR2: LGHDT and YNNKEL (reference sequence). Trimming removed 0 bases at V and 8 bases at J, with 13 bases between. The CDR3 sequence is CASSQDGKDLGYTF. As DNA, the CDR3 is TGTGCCAGCAGCCAAGATGGGAAGGACTTGGGCTACACCTTC.

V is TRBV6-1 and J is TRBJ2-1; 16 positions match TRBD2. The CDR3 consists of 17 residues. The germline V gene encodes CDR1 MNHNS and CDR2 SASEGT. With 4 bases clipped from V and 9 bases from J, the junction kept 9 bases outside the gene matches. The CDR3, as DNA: TGTGCCAGCAGTGGCCCGGGACTAGCGGGAGGGGTGAGTGAGCAGTTCTTC. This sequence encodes CASSGPGLAGGVSEQFF.

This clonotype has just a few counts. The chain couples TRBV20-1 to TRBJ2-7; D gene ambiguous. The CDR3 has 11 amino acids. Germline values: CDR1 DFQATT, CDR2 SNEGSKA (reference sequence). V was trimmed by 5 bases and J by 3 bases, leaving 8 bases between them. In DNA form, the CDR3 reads TGCAGTGCTCCCGACTTCTACGAGCAGTACTTC. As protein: CSAPDFYEQYF.

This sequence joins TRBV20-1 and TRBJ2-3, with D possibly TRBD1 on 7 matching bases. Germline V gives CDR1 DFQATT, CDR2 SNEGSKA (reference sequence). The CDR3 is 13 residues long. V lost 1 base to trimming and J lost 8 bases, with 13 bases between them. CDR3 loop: CSARVEGAGTQYF. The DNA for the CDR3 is TGCAGTGCTAGAGTGGAGGGGGCTGGTACGCAGTATTTT.

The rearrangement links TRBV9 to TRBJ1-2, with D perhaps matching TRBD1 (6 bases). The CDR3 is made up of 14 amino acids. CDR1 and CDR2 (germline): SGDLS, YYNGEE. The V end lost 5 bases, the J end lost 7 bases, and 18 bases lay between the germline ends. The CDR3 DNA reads TGTGCCAGCAGAACCCAGGGGCACCGGCTTGGCTACACCTTC. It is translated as CASRTQGHRLGYTF.

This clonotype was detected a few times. The CDR3, as DNA: TGCGCCAGCAGCTTGGGTGGTACGGCAGATACGCAGTATTTT. This sequence encodes CASSLGGTADTQYF. This chain joins TRBV5-1 and TRBJ2-3; unclear D gene. Trimming shortened V by 0 bases and J by 4 bases, and 9 bases separated the two germline ends. CDR1 and CDR2 from the germline V gene are SGHRS and YFSETQ. The CDR3 covers 14 residues.

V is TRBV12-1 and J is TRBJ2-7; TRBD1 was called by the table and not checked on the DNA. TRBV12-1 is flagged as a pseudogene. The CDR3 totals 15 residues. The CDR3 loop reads CASSFIKGVTYEQYF. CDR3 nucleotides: TGTGCCAGCAGCTTTATTAAAGGGGTCACCTACGAGCAGTACTTC.

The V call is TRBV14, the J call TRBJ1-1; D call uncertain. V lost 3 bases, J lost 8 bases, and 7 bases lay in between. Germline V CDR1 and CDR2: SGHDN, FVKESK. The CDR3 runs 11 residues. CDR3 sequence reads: CASSQFQEAFF. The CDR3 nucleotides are TGTGCCAGCAGCCAGTTTCAAGAAGCTTTCTTT.

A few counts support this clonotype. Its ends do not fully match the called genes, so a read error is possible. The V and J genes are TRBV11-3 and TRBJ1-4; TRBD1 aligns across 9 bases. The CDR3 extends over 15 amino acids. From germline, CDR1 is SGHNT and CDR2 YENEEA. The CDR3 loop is CASSTGQGFIERLFF. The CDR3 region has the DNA TGTGCCAGCAGCACCGGACAGGGGTTTATTGAAAGACTGTTTTTT.

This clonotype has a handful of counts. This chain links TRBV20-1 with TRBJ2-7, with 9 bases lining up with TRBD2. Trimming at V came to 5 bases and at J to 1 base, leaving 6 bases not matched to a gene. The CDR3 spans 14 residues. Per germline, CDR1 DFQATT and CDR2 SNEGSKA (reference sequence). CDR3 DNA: TGCAGTGCTGACCGACTAGCGGTTTCCTACGAGCAGTACTTC. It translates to CSADRLAVSYEQYF.

This chain's CDR3 is CASSLAGEGQEQYF. The CDR3 region has the DNA TGTGCCAGCAGCTTGGCTGGGGAAGGGCAAGAGCAGTACTTC. V gene TRBV7-9 combines with J gene TRBJ2-7; no definite D call. CDR3 size: 14 residues. The V and J ends lost 3 bases and 7 bases respectively, with 16 bases between them. CDR1 and CDR2 from the germline V gene are SEHNR and FQNEAQ (reference sequence).

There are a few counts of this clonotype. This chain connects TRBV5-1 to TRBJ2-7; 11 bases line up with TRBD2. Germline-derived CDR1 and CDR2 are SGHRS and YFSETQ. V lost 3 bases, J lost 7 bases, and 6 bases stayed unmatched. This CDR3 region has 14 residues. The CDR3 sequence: CASSSRLAGIEQYF. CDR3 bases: TGCGCCAGCAGCTCCCGACTAGCGGGGATAGAGCAGTACTTC.

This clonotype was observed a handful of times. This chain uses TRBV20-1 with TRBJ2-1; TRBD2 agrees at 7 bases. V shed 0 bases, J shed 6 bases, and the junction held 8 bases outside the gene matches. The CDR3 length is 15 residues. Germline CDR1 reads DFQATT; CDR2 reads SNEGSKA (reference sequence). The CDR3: CSAREPSGKGNEQFF. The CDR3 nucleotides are TGCAGTGCTAGAGAGCCCAGCGGGAAGGGCAATGAGCAGTTCTTC.

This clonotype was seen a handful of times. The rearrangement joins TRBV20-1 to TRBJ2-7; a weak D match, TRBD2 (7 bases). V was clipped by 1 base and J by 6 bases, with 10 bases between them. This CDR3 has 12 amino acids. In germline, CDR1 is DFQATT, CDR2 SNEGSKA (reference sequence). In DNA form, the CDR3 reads TGCAGTGCTAGAGGGGGGGGCCGCGAGCAGTACTTC. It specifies CSARGGGREQYF.

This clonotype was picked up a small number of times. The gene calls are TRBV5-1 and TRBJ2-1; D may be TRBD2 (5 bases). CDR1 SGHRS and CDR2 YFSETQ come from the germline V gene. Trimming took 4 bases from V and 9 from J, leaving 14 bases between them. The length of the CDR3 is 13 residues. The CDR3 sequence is CASSNLEGGEQFF. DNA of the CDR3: TGCGCCAGCAGCAACCTCGAGGGTGGTGAGCAGTTCTTC.

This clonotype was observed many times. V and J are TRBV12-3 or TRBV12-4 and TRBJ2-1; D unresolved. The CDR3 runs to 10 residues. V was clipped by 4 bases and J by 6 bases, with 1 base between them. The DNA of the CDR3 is TGTGCCAGCAGTTCCAATGAGCAGTTCTTC. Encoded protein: CASSSNEQFF.

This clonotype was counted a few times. The CDR3 region has the DNA TGTGCCAGCAGTAACTCCAGGCTAGCGGGACTCTACTACGAGCAGTACTTC. This encodes CASSNSRLAGLYYEQYF. The chain employs TRBV12-3 or TRBV12-4 and TRBJ2-7, with 9 bases aligning to TRBD2. V shed 5 bases and J 3 bases; nucleotides not matched to a gene: 14. The CDR3 extends over 17 amino acids.

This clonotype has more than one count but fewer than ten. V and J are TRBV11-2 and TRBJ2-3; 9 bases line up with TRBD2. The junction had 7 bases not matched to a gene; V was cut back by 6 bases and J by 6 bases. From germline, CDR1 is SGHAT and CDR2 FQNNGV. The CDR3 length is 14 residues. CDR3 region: CASRPAGGLDTQYF. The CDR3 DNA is TGTGCCAGCAGGCCCGCGGGGGGGCTCGATACGCAGTATTTT.